The 9 T cell receptor beta chains in this list originate from one sample, sequenced in a study of blood T cell repertoires in COVID-19. Only in-frame clones appear in the TCRdb table, and some are missing; sequencing was by immunoSEQ multiplex PCR. The data show around 99,000 clones, around 88% seen once. Input material: peripheral blood. The receptors stem from a man aged 50 to 59 with active or convalescent COVID-19.

This clone has just one count. The V call is TRBV10-1, the J call TRBJ1-2; D not resolved. V dropped 0 bases and J dropped 6 bases, with 11 bases sitting between them. CDR3 length: 14 amino acids. Looked up from germline, CDR1 is WNHNN and CDR2 is SYGVQD (reference sequence). For the CDR3, the DNA is TGCGCCAGCAGTGAGTCCGGAGATGCCGATGGCTACACCTTC. This translates into CASSESGDADGYTF.

The V call is TRBV3-1 (or the pseudogene TRBV3-2), the J call TRBJ1-1; D is perhaps TRBD1 (6 bases). The CDR3 has 18 amino acids. Trimming cost V 0 bases and J 4 bases, with 21 bases left between them. Germline lookup yields CDR1 LGHDT and CDR2 YNNKEL (reference sequence). The CDR3 loop is CASSQDRGGRERGTEAFF. CDR3 bases: TGTGCCAGCAGCCAAGATAGGGGGGGGAGAGAGAGAGGCACTGAAGCTTTCTTT.

The genes are TRBV6-1 and TRBJ1-2; D not certain. The CDR3 consists of 12 residues. Trimming pared 3 bases from V and 10 bases from J, leaving 12 bases between. CDR1 and CDR2 from the germline V gene are MNHNS and SASEGT. CDR3 sequence reads: CASSEPSRIYTF. Written as DNA, the CDR3 is TGTGCCAGCAGTGAGCCCTCGCGGATCTACACCTTC.

This clone was picked up a small number of times. The chain carries TRBV25-1 and TRBJ1-1; D uncertain. CDR3 length: 14 residues. Germline values: CDR1 MGHDK, CDR2 SYGVNS. V was shortened by 4 bases and J by 0 bases, with 9 bases between the two germline ends. CDR3 loop: CASSVGDLNTEAFF. The DNA for the CDR3 is TGTGCCAGCAGTGTCGGAGATCTGAACACTGAAGCTTTCTTT.

The chain links TRBV5-1 to TRBJ1-4; possible D gene TRBD1, 6 bases. The CDR3 runs 15 residues. Germline CDR1 and CDR2: SGHRS and YFSETQ. The germline V and J ends were trimmed by 1 base and 5 bases, with 12 bases remaining between them. The CDR3 bases are TGCGCCAGCAGCTTGACGACAGGAGTAAATGAAAAACTGTTTTTT. Translated: CASSLTTGVNEKLFF. Full variable domain (missing parts from reference TRBV5-1 and TRBJ1-4): KAGVTQTPRYLIKTRGQQVTLSCSPISGHRSVSWYQQTPGQGLQFLFEYFSETQRNKGNFPGRFSGRQFSNSRSEMNVSTLELGDSALYLCASSLTTGVNEKLFFGSGTQLSVL.

Comments on this clone: Additional DNA sequences in this sample encode the identical CDR3. The V gene is TRBV5-1, the J gene TRBJ1-5, with D possibly being TRBD1 (5 bases). The CDR3 covers 14 residues. In germline, CDR1 is SGHRS, CDR2 YFSETQ. V was cut by 0 bases and J by 2 bases, with 6 bases left in between. CDR3: CASSLEGGNQPQHF. CDR3 coding DNA: TGCGCCAGCAGCTTGGAAGGGGGCAATCAGCCCCAGCATTTT.

The chain has TRBV7-2 and TRBJ2-1; 15 nucleotides agree with TRBD2. CDR3 size: 19 residues. Germline-derived CDR1 and CDR2 are SGHTA and FQGNSA. Unmatched junction bases numbered 6, after V lost 1 base and J lost 2 bases. The CDR3: CASSLGWTSGRAAYNEQFF. The CDR3, as DNA: TGTGCCAGCAGCTTAGGATGGACTAGCGGGAGGGCCGCCTACAATGAGCAGTTCTTC.

In DNA, the CDR3 is TGTGCCAGCAGCTTGTATGGGAGGACAGGAGAGCAGTATTTT. Protein sequence: CASSLYGRTGEQYF. The chain links TRBV5-6 to TRBJ2-3; D may be TRBD1 (7 bases). Trimming left V 1 base short and J 11 bases short, with 17 bases between. CDR3 length: 14 residues. The germline V gene encodes CDR1 SGHDT and CDR2 YYEEEE.

The chain joins TRBV3-1 (or the pseudogene TRBV3-2) to TRBJ2-2; D is perhaps TRBD2 (5 bases). CDR1 and CDR2 from the germline V gene are LGHDT and YNNKEL (reference sequence). This CDR3 is built from 13 residues. V lost 4 bases and J lost 4, with 7 bases in between. This chain's CDR3 is CASSPGITGELFF. The CDR3 DNA sequence: TGTGCCAGCAGCCCGGGGATCACCGGGGAGCTGTTTTTT.